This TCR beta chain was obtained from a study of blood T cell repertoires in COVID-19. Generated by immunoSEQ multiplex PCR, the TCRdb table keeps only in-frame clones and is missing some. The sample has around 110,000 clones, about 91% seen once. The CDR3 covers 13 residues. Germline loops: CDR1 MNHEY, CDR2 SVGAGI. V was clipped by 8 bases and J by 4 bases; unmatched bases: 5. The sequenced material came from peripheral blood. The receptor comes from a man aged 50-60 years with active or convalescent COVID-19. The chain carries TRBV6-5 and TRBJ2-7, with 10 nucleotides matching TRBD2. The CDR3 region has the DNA TGTGCCAGCGTAGGAGCGGGAGGGTACGAGCAGTACTTC. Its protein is CASVGAGGYEQYF.